This T cell receptor (beta chain) was observed in a study of beta chain features in type 1 diabetes (dated by TCRdb to between 2017 and 2018). At the level of the whole study: No differences in mean age, gender distribution, total cell number or subset yield were found between patients and healthy donors. A total of some 100,000,000 sorted cells were examined across all samples, and a strong correlation was observed between cell number per subset and RNA yield. In the study, recently diagnosed type 1 diabetes patients and matched healthy donors were compared on the TCRB repertoires of their sorted circulating CD4+ T cell subsets. Regulatory and stem cell-like memory subsets were obtained from only 8 patients and about 8 healthy donors, while naive and central memory subsets were obtained from all 28 donors.

The High Capacity cDNA Reverse Transcription Kit was used to reverse transcribe all of the isolated RNA, meaning that expressed TCRB transcripts were what got sequenced. Deep immunoSEQ sequencing was performed on naive, central memory and regulatory T cell samples, with an average of around 3.5 million total reads per sample. After sorted cells were lysed in RLT buffer, RNA was extracted with DNase-treated RNeasy Micro or Mini kits, with the choice depending on cell number. To prevent cross-contamination, each cell subset was processed individually, whereas patient and healthy donor samples were processed jointly. TCRB sequences were amplified from cDNA with the immunoSEQ multiplex PCR, producing 87-bp fragments spanning the CDR3 region. Sequencing of the amplicons was done on the Illumina HiSeq platform. The paper's data handling went like this. Synthetic template baselines were used to correct PCR bias computationally, reads within Hamming distance 2 were collapsed, and singletons that could not be merged were discarded. Reads were aligned against IMGT to assign V, D and J genes, CDR3 length and insertions or deletions at six rearrangement sites. Within each subset, clonotype counts were normalized to sorted cell number, and only after that were true diversity and Gini coefficients computed with the tcR R package. Repertoire sharing was quantified using the overlap coefficient calculated on TCRB nucleotide sequences. Out-of-frame TCRB sequences from naive cells were analyzed to stand in for the pre-selection repertoire. The source is immuneACCESS, and TCRdb retained only in-frame sequences with V and J called. Part of the clones is not carried over; for the studies checked, unresolved V genes explain less than half of this, and the remainder is unexplained. V, J and clone size were drawn from that table, and D and trimming were deduced from the DNA. The sample table holds about 700,000 clones, of which around an eighth were seen once. The ten biggest clones cover 0.022% of the sample.

Its CDR3 holds 12 amino acids, cysteine through phenylalanine. Only CDR3 DNA is held: 36 bases, read in frame from base 1. Trimmed from V: 10 bases; trimmed from J: 6 bases; junction bases lacking a gene match: 5. Taken from the germline V gene, the CDR1 and CDR2 loops are SNHLY and FYNNEI. What the research found in general, with its limitations: At VDJ recombination sites, patients with type 1 diabetes made fewer insertions and deleted more nucleotides, a pattern implying thymic rearrangement abnormalities. Sequencing cDNA rather than genomic DNA could over-represent highly expressing activated cells, although activation and CD3 levels did not differ between groups. Because the HLA sub-analyses included only small numbers of individuals, any influence of HLA type on TCRB rearrangement was left unresolved. Naive, central memory and regulatory TCRB repertoires appeared more similar among patients than among healthy donors. Shorter templates might be favored by PCR, yet because patient and control samples were amplified and corrected together, any such skew would affect both groups equally. In all four CD4+ subsets, TCRB CDR3 length was moderately but significantly shorter in type 1 diabetes patients.

On this clone itself: There is no known antigen for this receptor. The record has no base qualities; no much larger clone is one base away.

A single peripheral blood draw of approximately 0.11 L on average was collected from each donor into heparinised tubes. A BD FACSAria II was used to sort naive, central memory, regulatory and stem cell-like memory CD4+ T cells with a panel that included CD45RO, CCR7, CD25, CD127, CD95 and CD27. Purity was above 98% for every sorted population. Right away, PBMCs were isolated by Lymphoprep density gradient centrifugation and were stained directly, with no culture step. So that batch effects would be minimized, each experiment stained and sorted samples in pairs, pairing one healthy donor with one patient.

The sample was naive CD4+ T cells from blood. The cell subset or site label here, explained by the study, means: true naive CD4+ T cells. The sequence came from a man younger than 35 with type 1 diabetes. The chain uses TRBV2 and TRBJ2-1; TRBD1 fits 8 bases in the junction. The DNA sequence is given as TGTGCCACCACCACAGGGGGCAATGAGCAGTTCTTC. It is translated as CATTTGGNEQFF.